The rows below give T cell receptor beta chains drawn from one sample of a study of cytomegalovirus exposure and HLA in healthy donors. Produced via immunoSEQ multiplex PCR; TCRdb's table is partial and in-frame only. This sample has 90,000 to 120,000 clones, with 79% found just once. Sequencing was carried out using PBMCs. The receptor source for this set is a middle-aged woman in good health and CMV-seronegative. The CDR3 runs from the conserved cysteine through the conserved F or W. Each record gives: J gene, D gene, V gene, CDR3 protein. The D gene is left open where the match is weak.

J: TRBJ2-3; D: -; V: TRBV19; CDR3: CASSGNLAGRHLSIQYF
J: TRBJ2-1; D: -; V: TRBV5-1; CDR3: CASTDPTGSSYNEQFF
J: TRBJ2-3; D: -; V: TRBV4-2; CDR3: CASSQELETTDTQYF
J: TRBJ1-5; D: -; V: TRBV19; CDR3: CASSTGPLGGYQPQHF
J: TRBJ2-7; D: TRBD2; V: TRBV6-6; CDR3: CASSRTSEGEQYF
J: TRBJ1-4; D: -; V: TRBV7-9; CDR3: CATAGGNEKLFF
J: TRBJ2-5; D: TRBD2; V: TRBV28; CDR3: CASSFWASGRGRETQYF
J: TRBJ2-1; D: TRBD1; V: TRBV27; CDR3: CASSNRDRSYNEQFF
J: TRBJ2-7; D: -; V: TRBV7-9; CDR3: CASSLEVRKNSYEQYF
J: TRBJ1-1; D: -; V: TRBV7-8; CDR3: CASSSHGGRAEAFF
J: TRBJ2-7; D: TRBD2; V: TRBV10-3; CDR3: CAISESNGAGVDEQYF
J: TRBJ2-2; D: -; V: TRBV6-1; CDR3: CASRPEGDGELFF
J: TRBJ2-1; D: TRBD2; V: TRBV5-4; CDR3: CASSPGTSTNEQFF
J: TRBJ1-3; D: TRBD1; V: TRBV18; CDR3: CASSSTGGAGNTIYF
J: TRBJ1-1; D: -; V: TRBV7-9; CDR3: CASSLGTDRTEAFF
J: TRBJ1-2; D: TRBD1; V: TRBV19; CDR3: CASSIAPPGQGPYGYTF
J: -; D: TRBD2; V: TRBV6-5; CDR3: CASTSSGGFVYEQYF
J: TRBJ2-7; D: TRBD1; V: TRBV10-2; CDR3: CASSEGQGEQYF
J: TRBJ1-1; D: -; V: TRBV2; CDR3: CASKILVSGGTEAFF
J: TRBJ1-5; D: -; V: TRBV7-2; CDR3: CASSLAQGVGQPQHF
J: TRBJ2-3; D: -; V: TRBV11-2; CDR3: CASSSPAAHMDTQYF
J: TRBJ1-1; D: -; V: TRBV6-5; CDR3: CASSYSTRGEGAEAFF
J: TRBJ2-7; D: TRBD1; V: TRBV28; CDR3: CASRTTGSDGYEQYF
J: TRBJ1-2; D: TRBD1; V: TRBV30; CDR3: CAWSTGTGIGYTF
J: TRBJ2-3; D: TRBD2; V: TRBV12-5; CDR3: CASGLGAGAPHDTQYF
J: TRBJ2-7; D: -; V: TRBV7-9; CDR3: CASSLAPSGAYEQYF
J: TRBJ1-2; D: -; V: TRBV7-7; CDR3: CASSSGQYGYTF
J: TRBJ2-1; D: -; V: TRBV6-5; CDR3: CASSRTLAYNEQFF